This T cell receptor delta chain was captured in a study of γδ T cells in repeated Plasmodium falciparum infection. Background on the study: Donors were malaria-exposed Malian children or age- and gender-matched Australian children.

Vgamma9/Vdelta2+ and Vdelta2-negative gammadelta T cells were flow-sorted from PBMC for bulk sequencing. Both TRG and TRD chains were sequenced from each sorted sample. TCRdb reprocessed the multiplex PCR reads using CATT. The data show some 100,000 delta-chain clones, around 1.4% seen once. A few counts support this clone. A far bigger clonotype differs at one base, so this is likely a read error. Other DNA sequences within the sample encode an identical CDR3. CDR1 and CDR2 from the germline V gene are GEAIGNYY and EKD. CDR3 length: 13 residues. V lost 0 bases and J 3 bases, leaving 7 bases between the germline ends.

The V gene is TRDV2, the J gene TRDJ1, with D hard to call. The source of this sequence is a pool of human donors (malaria-infected and uninfected, not separated). Sequencing was carried out using gamma-delta T cells from blood. The CDR3 sequence: CACDTGLPDKLIF. In nucleotides, the CDR3 is TGTGCCTGTGACACCGGTCTCCCCGATAAACTCATCTTT.